Listed here are 25 T cell receptor beta chains from one sample, sequenced in a study of blood T cell repertoires in COVID-19. Using immunoSEQ multiplex PCR, the repertoire was profiled, and TCRdb retains in-frame clones only, with some absent. This sample carries fewer than 500,000 clones, 70% to 90% of them seen once, and the ten largest clones take approximately 1%. Sequenced: PBMCs or T cells enriched from blood (not recorded which). Source of these receptors: a young woman with acute COVID-19.

Worth noting for this clone: In the same sample, other DNA sequences code for this CDR3. The chain employs TRBV18 and TRBJ1-2; D uncertain. The germline V gene has CDR1 KGHSH and CDR2 LQKENI. Trimming took off 3 bases at V and 8 bases at J, with 13 bases between the two ends. The CDR3 runs 13 residues. This CDR3 is CASSPGLGEGYTF. As DNA, the CDR3 is TGTGCCAGCTCACCCGGTCTCGGGGAAGGCTACACCTTC.

The chain is built from TRBV21-1 and TRBJ2-7; the D call in the table, TRBD1, was not verified against the DNA. TRBV21-1 is classified as a pseudogene. This CDR3 spans 19 amino acids. CDR3 sequence reads: CASNPTFFHLTGQDYEQYF. CDR3 DNA: TGTGCCAGCAACCCGACGTTTTTCCATCTGACGGGACAAGACTACGAGCAGTACTTC.

The CDR3 coding sequence is TGCGCCAGCAGCTTGGAGGCGGAAAAAGAGACCCAGTACTTC. It specifies CASSLEAEKETQYF. V gene TRBV5-1 combines with J gene TRBJ2-5; no clear D. The V gene lost 0 bases and the J gene lost 3 bases, with 9 bases spanning the gap. Germline V CDR1 and CDR2: SGHRS, YFSETQ. The CDR3 spans 14 residues.

V and J are TRBV3-1 (or the pseudogene TRBV3-2) and TRBJ1-2, with D unclear. V dropped 1 base and J dropped 1 base, with 13 bases sitting between them. In germline, CDR1 is LGHDT, CDR2 YNNKEL (reference sequence). This CDR3 spans 16 amino acids. The CDR3 reads CASSQAPPEVNYGYTF. In nucleotides, the CDR3 is TGTGCCAGCAGCCAAGCTCCCCCGGAGGTTAACTATGGCTACACCTTC.

The CDR3 DNA reads as TGCGCCAGCAGCTTGGGAACAGGCACCGAGCAGTACTTC. It specifies CASSLGTGTEQYF. The chain couples TRBV4-1 to TRBJ2-7, with a tentative D call TRBD1 (5 bases). Germline CDR1 reads MGHRA; CDR2 reads YSYEKL. This CDR3 comprises 13 residues. V was shortened by 5 bases and J by 6 bases, with 14 bases between the two germline ends.

The V call is TRBV10-1, the J call TRBJ1-1; TRBD1 might be the D (5 bases). Germline CDR1 is WNHNN and CDR2 is SYGVQD (reference sequence). V lost 2 bases to trimming and J lost 6 bases, with 7 bases between them. The CDR3 extends over 12 amino acids. The CDR3 protein is CASSETGAEAFF. DNA of the CDR3: TGCGCCAGCAGTGAGACGGGGGCTGAAGCTTTCTTT.

The rearrangement joins TRBV7-3 to TRBJ2-1; 8 bases are shared with TRBD1. J lost 9 bases, V lost 0 bases, and 4 bases had no gene match. CDR3 length: 14 amino acids. Germline CDR1 is SGHTA and CDR2 is FQGTGA. Here the CDR3 reads CASSLTAGGPEQFF. The CDR3, as DNA: TGTGCCAGCAGCTTAACCGCAGGGGGCCCTGAGCAGTTCTTC.

The rearrangement joins TRBV7-2 to TRBJ1-5; 7 nucleotides match TRBD1. Germline V CDR1 and CDR2: SGHTA, FQGNSA. The CDR3 totals 14 residues. With 8 bases clipped from V and 4 bases from J, the junction kept 8 bases outside the gene matches. CDR3 in DNA: TGTGCCAGCGGTAACAGGGGCCGTAATCAGCCCCAGCATTTT. Residues: CASGNRGRNQPQHF.

The rearrangement uses TRBV30 and TRBJ1-1, with D hard to call. Germline CDR1 and CDR2: GTSNPN and SVGIG (reference sequence). CDR3 length equals 15 residues. V was trimmed by 0 bases and J by 1 base, leaving 12 bases between them. CDR3: CAWSVRGSRNTEAFF. The DNA of the CDR3 is TGTGCCTGGAGTGTTAGAGGGTCCAGGAACACTGAAGCTTTCTTT.

J is TRBJ1-2 and V is TRBV5-8, with a tentative D call TRBD1 (5 bases). Per the germline V gene, CDR1 is SGHTS and CDR2 is YDEGEE. V gave up 4 bases and J gave up 5 bases, with 12 bases separating them. The CDR3 contains 13 residues. The CDR3 coding sequence is TGTGCCAGCAGCCTACAGGTTTCTTATGGCTACACCTTC. It codes for CASSLQVSYGYTF.

CDR3 nucleotide sequence: TGTGCCAGCTCACGAACTTCCTCGACTAGCGGGGGGGCAGATACGCAGTATTTT. Amino acid sequence: CASSRTSSTSGGADTQYF. The genes are TRBV18 and TRBJ2-3; 14 bases are a match to TRBD2. CDR1 is KGHSH, CDR2 LQKENI, per germline. The CDR3 length is 18 residues. The V and J ends lost 4 bases and 4 bases, in that order; junction bases with no gene match: 10.

The chain is built from TRBV10-3 and TRBJ1-5; D not certain. Trimming shortened V by 6 bases and J by 3 bases, and 12 bases separated the two germline ends. The CDR3 consists of 14 residues. Germline V gene lookup returns CDR1 ENHRY and CDR2 SYGVKD. The CDR3: CAIRGALDNQPQHF. The CDR3 DNA follows: TGTGCCATCAGGGGCGCACTAGACAATCAGCCCCAGCATTTT.

This sequence joins TRBV19 and TRBJ1-3; 7 positions agree with TRBD1. With V trimmed by 4 bases and J by 4 bases, 19 bases remained unmatched. The CDR3 covers 19 residues. Germline-derived CDR1 and CDR2 are LNHDA and SQIVND (reference sequence). The CDR3 region is CASSTPTGQDPAGGNTIYF. The CDR3 DNA is TGTGCCAGTAGTACCCCAACCGGACAGGACCCCGCAGGGGGAAACACCATATATTTT. The whole variable domain, filled in from reference TRBV19 and TRBJ1-3, reads DGGITQSPKYLFRKEGQNVTLSCEQNLNHDAMYWYRQDPGQGLRLIYYSQIVNDFQKGDIAEGYSVSREKKESFPLTVTSAQKNPTAFYLCASSTPTGQDPAGGNTIYFGEGSWLTVV.

This clone was counted a single time. V gene TRBV29-1 combines with J gene TRBJ2-7; 10 bases line up with TRBD1. After removal of 6 bases from V and 1 base from J, the junction contained 6 bases not matched to a gene. The CDR3 totals 14 residues. Germline V gene data show CDR1 as SQVTM and CDR2 as ANQGSEA. Here the CDR3 DNA reads TGCAGCGTCGTAGGACAGGGGGGATCCTACGAGCAGTACTTC. Translating it yields CSVVGQGGSYEQYF.

This clone was counted between two and nine times. CDR3 sequence (DNA): TGTGCCTGGAGCCTGACTGTCATCTATAATTCACCCCTCCACTTT. This gives the protein CAWSLTVIYNSPLHF. The chain has TRBV30 and TRBJ1-6; no reliable D call. CDR3 length equals 15 residues. Trimming stripped 3 bases from V and 3 bases from J, with 12 bases between. Germline CDR1 reads GTSNPN; CDR2 reads SVGIG (reference sequence). Full variable domain (rest looked up from reference TRBV30 and TRBJ1-6): SQTIHQWPATLVQPVGSPLSLECTVEGTSNPNLYWYRQAAGRGLQLLFYSVGIGQISSEVPQNLSASRPQDRQFILSSKKLLLSDSGFYLCAWSLTVIYNSPLHFGNGTRLTVT.

This CDR3 is CASSLTGRGDLYGYTF. The CDR3 region has the DNA TGTGCCAGCAGTTTAACAGGCAGGGGGGACCTCTATGGCTACACCTTC. J is TRBJ1-2 and V is TRBV27; 7 bases align to TRBD1. After removal of 2 bases from V and 4 bases from J, the junction contained 10 bases not matched to a gene. The length of the CDR3 is 16 residues. Germline loops: CDR1 MNHEY, CDR2 SMNVEV (reference sequence).

CDR3 amino acids: CASSSGTALKYTF. CDR3 sequence (DNA): TGTGCCAGCAGCTCGGGGACAGCCTTAAAATACACCTTC. The rearrangement joins TRBV7-9 to TRBJ1-2; 7 bases are shared with TRBD1. Trimming cost V 4 bases and J 11 bases; bases outside gene matches: 10. In germline, CDR1 is SEHNR, CDR2 FQNEAQ (reference sequence). This CDR3 contains 13 residues.

This chain joins TRBV7-2 and TRBJ1-2, with D unclear. The CDR3 is 14 residues long. The germline V gene has CDR1 SGHTA and CDR2 FQGNSA. V lost 4 bases to trimming and J lost 1 base, with 10 bases between them. This CDR3 is CASSSSAFNYGYTF. The CDR3 nucleotides read TGTGCCAGCAGCTCCAGTGCCTTTAACTATGGCTACACCTTC.

The gene calls are TRBV7-2 and TRBJ2-7, with 8 bases identical to TRBD1. Germline CDR1 SGHTA, CDR2 FQGNSA. The CDR3 has 15 residues. Trimming took 2 bases from V and 5 from J; bases not matched to a gene: 8. The chain's CDR3 is CASSLTGQVRNEQYF. CDR3 nucleotides: TGTGCCAGCAGCTTAACGGGACAGGTCCGCAACGAGCAGTACTTC.

This clone showed up just once. The chain employs TRBV5-1 and TRBJ2-2; 7 nucleotides align to TRBD1. This CDR3 has 17 residues. V shed 1 base and J 0 bases; nucleotides not matched to a gene: 6. Looked up from germline, CDR1 is SGHRS and CDR2 is YFSETQ. Written as DNA, the CDR3 is TGCGCCAGCAGCTTGAAAGGGGGCCGCGCGAACACCGGGGAGCTGTTTTTT. This encodes CASSLKGGRANTGELFF.

This rearrangement joins TRBV7-2 to TRBJ1-6, with TRBD1 identical over 8 bases. The V and J ends lost 4 bases and 6 bases, in that order; junction bases with no gene match: 11. Germline CDR1 reads SGHTA; CDR2 reads FQGNSA. This CDR3 has 17 residues. The CDR3 DNA is TGTGCCAGCAGCTCGCTCGAACAGGGGGTGAGTAATTCACCCCTCCACTTT. Translated, it gives CASSSLEQGVSNSPLHF.

The gene calls are TRBV19 and TRBJ1-5; 10 bases match TRBD1. J was trimmed by 0 bases and V by 4 bases; bases with no gene match: 9. The CDR3 runs 18 residues. Germline V lookup: CDR1 LNHDA, CDR2 SQIVND (reference sequence). CDR3 sequence (DNA): TGTGCCAGTAGTACGACAGGGGGCGGATGGTATAGCAATCAGCCCCAGCATTTT. The encoded protein is CASSTTGGGWYSNQPQHF.

The chain's CDR3 is CASSAPGGWYGYTF. DNA of the CDR3: TGTGCCAGTAGTGCCCCAGGGGGTTGGTATGGCTACACCTTC. V and J are TRBV19 and TRBJ1-2; 7 bases are a match to TRBD1. Germline V lookup: CDR1 LNHDA, CDR2 SQIVND (reference sequence). With V trimmed by 5 bases and J by 5 bases, 8 bases remained unmatched. The CDR3 length is 14 residues. The entire variable domain, with the rest obtained from reference TRBV19 and TRBJ1-2, is as follows: DGGITQSPKYLFRKEGQNVTLSCEQNLNHDAMYWYRQDPGQGLRLIYYSQIVNDFQKGDIAEGYSVSREKKESFPLTVTSAQKNPTAFYLCASSAPGGWYGYTFGSGTRLTVV.

The chain uses TRBV27 and TRBJ1-4; a weak D match, TRBD1 (5 bases). CDR1 MNHEY and CDR2 SMNVEV come from the germline V gene (reference sequence). CDR3 length equals 14 residues. V lost 4 bases and J lost 5, with 11 bases in between. CDR3 nucleotide sequence: TGTGCCAGCAGTTCTAGGGGCATAAATGAAAAACTGTTTTTT. Translation: CASSSRGINEKLFF.

This chain connects TRBV24-1 to TRBJ1-1, with 8 bases matching TRBD1. The V segment lost 4 bases and the J segment 1 base; nucleotides outside the gene matches: 7. Germline values: CDR1 KGHDR, CDR2 SFDVKD. The CDR3 extends over 16 amino acids. CDR3 residues: CATSDIRGRANTEAFF. CDR3 sequence (DNA): TGTGCCACCAGTGACATCAGGGGGCGGGCGAACACTGAAGCTTTCTTT.